The 25 T cell receptor beta chains below were found in one sample sequenced in a study of blood T cell repertoires in COVID-19. Profiled with immunoSEQ multiplex PCR; TCRdb holds only in-frame clones, not every one. Found here are around 97,000 clones, around 80% of them singletons; the top ten hold 8.5% to 12%. Material for sequencing was peripheral blood. These receptors were taken from a man aged 70 or older with acute or convalescent COVID-19.

This clone was recorded once. This sequence joins TRBV4-1 and TRBJ2-1; 12 nucleotides agree with TRBD2. J lost 6 bases, V lost 1 base, and 4 bases had no gene match. Germline CDR1 reads MGHRA; CDR2 reads YSYEKL. The CDR3 covers 16 residues. In nucleotides, the CDR3 is TGCGCCAGCAGCCAAGTTGCTAGCGGGAGGGGCAATGAGCAGTTCTTC. Residues: CASSQVASGRGNEQFF.

The rearrangement links TRBV15 to TRBJ2-2; 8 nucleotides match TRBD2. V lost 0 bases, J lost 5 bases, and 5 bases stayed unmatched. The CDR3 has 16 residues. Germline CDR1 reads LNHNV; CDR2 reads YYDKDF (reference sequence). The CDR3 loop reads CATSRDAGGMTGELFF. CDR3 nucleotide sequence: TGTGCCACCAGCAGAGATGCGGGGGGCATGACCGGGGAGCTGTTTTTT.

V usage is TRBV10-3 and J usage is TRBJ1-4, with 8 bases matching TRBD1. Trimming at V came to 0 bases and at J to 3 bases, leaving 0 bases not matched to a gene. CDR3 length: 15 residues. The germline gives CDR1 ENHRY, CDR2 SYGVKD. The DNA for the CDR3 is TGTGCCATCAGTGAGTCGGACAGGGCTAATGAAAAACTGTTTTTT. It translates to CAISESDRANEKLFF.

The rearrangement links TRBV15 to TRBJ2-7; 12 nucleotides line up with TRBD1. Germline CDR1 is LNHNV and CDR2 is YYDKDF (reference sequence). The length of the CDR3 is 17 residues. Trimming took 3 bases from V and 4 from J; bases not matched to a gene: 10. DNA of the CDR3: TGTGCCACCAGCAGGGGACAGGGGGCCGCCGGGGTATACGAGCAGTACTTC. This encodes CATSRGQGAAGVYEQYF.

The chain carries TRBV19 and TRBJ2-4, with TRBD2 matching 12 bases. Germline CDR1 is LNHDA and CDR2 is SQIVND (reference sequence). Losses at the gene ends were 1 base for V and 8 bases for J; bases not matched to a gene: 9. CDR3 size: 17 residues. Here the CDR3 DNA reads TGTGCCAGTAGTATAGGGGCTAGCGGGGGGGCGGAAGACATTCAGTACTTC. This gives the protein CASSIGASGGAEDIQYF.

The chain carries TRBV19 and TRBJ2-3; D unresolved. This CDR3 has 16 amino acids. Germline CDR1 is LNHDA and CDR2 is SQIVND (reference sequence). Trimming took 4 bases from V and 1 from J, leaving 15 bases between them. The CDR3 here is CASSKPGRRRTDTQYF. CDR3 bases: TGTGCCAGTAGTAAACCCGGCAGGCGTCGCACAGATACGCAGTATTTT.

V and J are TRBV28 and TRBJ2-3; 9 bases fit TRBD2. The CDR3 contains 16 residues. The ends lost 8 bases at V and 2 bases at J; junction bases unmatched: 11. Germline CDR1 MDHEN, CDR2 SYDVKM. The CDR3 DNA follows: TGTGCCAGCCCCCCCTCCGCTAGCGGGGACACAGATACGCAGTATTTT. It translates to CASPPSASGDTDTQYF.

The rearrangement uses TRBV6-6 and TRBJ1-2, with a weak D call TRBD1 (6 bases). CDR1 MNHNY and CDR2 SVGAGI come from the germline V gene (reference sequence). This CDR3 region has 13 residues. V shed 2 bases and J shed 8 bases, with 12 bases lying between them. This CDR3 is CASSYEGDLGYTF. In DNA form, the CDR3 reads TGTGCCAGCAGTTACGAGGGGGATCTCGGCTACACCTTC.

The V call is TRBV27, the J call TRBJ2-4; D perhaps matches TRBD2 (5 bases). The germline V gene has CDR1 MNHEY and CDR2 SMNVEV (reference sequence). Trimming left V 5 bases short and J 0 bases short, with 8 bases between. CDR3 size: 14 residues. The DNA for the CDR3 is TGTGCCAGCAGTAGCGGACTAGCCAAAAACATTCAGTACTTC. It is translated as CASSSGLAKNIQYF.

The V gene is TRBV11-3, the J gene TRBJ1-1; 8 bases are shared with TRBD1. This CDR3 spans 15 amino acids. V lost 4 bases and J lost 1; bases outside the gene matches: 5. The germline gives CDR1 SGHNT, CDR2 YENEEA. The CDR3 loop reads CASSSGQGPNTEAFF. The CDR3 DNA is TGTGCCAGCAGCTCCGGACAGGGCCCGAACACTGAAGCTTTCTTT. Combining the CDR3 with reference TRBV11-3 and TRBJ1-1 gives the whole variable domain EAGVVQSPRYKIIEKKQPVAFWCNPISGHNTLYWYLQNLGQGPELLIRYENEEAVDDSQLPKDRFSAERLKGVDSTLKIQPAELGDSAVYLCASSSGQGPNTEAFFGQGTRLTVV.

The V gene is TRBV5-6, the J gene TRBJ1-2; possibly TRBD1 for D (6 bases). Germline CDR1 is SGHDT and CDR2 is YYEEEE. The germline V and J ends were trimmed by 1 base and 6 bases, with 10 bases remaining between them. This CDR3 has 13 amino acids. This chain's CDR3 is CASSLNRVDGYTF. The CDR3 bases are TGTGCCAGCAGCTTGAACAGGGTAGATGGCTACACCTTC.

The chain carries TRBV5-1 and TRBJ2-1; D may be TRBD2 (6 bases). Trimming took off 0 bases at V and 1 base at J, with 17 bases between the two ends. The germline V gene encodes CDR1 SGHRS and CDR2 YFSETQ. This CDR3 spans 18 amino acids. The CDR3 coding sequence is TGCGCCAGCAGCTTGGTGCGCCGGGAGAGGGCATCCTACAATGAGCAGTTCTTC. Protein product: CASSLVRRERASYNEQFF.

V usage is TRBV18 and J usage is TRBJ1-2, with a tentative D call TRBD1 (5 bases). Per the germline V gene, CDR1 is KGHSH and CDR2 is LQKENI. CDR3 length: 16 residues. The V end lost 6 bases, the J end lost 6 bases, and 23 bases lay between the germline ends. The CDR3 DNA is TGTGCCAGCTCGAATTCCCAGGGCAGGGAGGTCAATGGCTACACCTTC. Translating gives CASSNSQGREVNGYTF.

The chain is built from TRBV20-1 and TRBJ2-5, with 10 bases identical to TRBD2. V shed 3 bases, J shed 6 bases, and the junction held 4 bases outside the gene matches. This CDR3 contains 13 residues. From germline, CDR1 is DFQATT and CDR2 SNEGSKA (reference sequence). CDR3 in amino acids: CSASSGGKQTQYF. In nucleotides, the CDR3 is TGCAGTGCTAGTAGCGGGGGGAAACAGACCCAGTACTTC.

This clone showed up just once. The chain links TRBV6-5 to TRBJ1-1; 7 bases are a match to TRBD1. Germline values: CDR1 MNHEY, CDR2 SVGAGI. The junction had 11 bases not matched to a gene; V was cut back by 6 bases and J by 4 bases. The CDR3 totals 15 residues. The DNA for the CDR3 is TGTGCCAGCAGCTATCATACAGGGGCGGGCACTGAAGCTTTCTTT. Its protein is CASSYHTGAGTEAFF.

J is TRBJ1-2 and V is TRBV21-1. TRBV21-1 corresponds to a pseudogene. The CDR3 is 16 residues long. This CDR3 is CASSKGGGFLDYGYTF. In DNA form, the CDR3 reads TGTGCCAGCAGCAAAGGGGGGGGATTTTTGGACTATGGCTACACCTTC.

The CDR3 DNA reads TGTGCCAGCAGCCGGACTAGCAATGAGCAGTTCTTC. Translation gives CASSRTSNEQFF. The gene calls are TRBV14 and TRBJ2-1; 7 bases map to TRBD2. The CDR3 runs 12 residues. CDR1 is SGHDN, CDR2 FVKESK, per germline. After removal of 4 bases from V and 6 bases from J, the junction contained 0 bases not matched to a gene.

The genes are TRBV18 and TRBJ1-4; 9 nucleotides line up with TRBD1. The CDR3 is 15 residues long. Germline lookup yields CDR1 KGHSH and CDR2 LQKENI. V shed 2 bases and J 5 bases; nucleotides not matched to a gene: 3. In DNA, the CDR3 is TGTGCCAGCTCACCAAGGACAGGGGAAAATGAAAAACTGTTTTTT. This gives the protein CASSPRTGENEKLFF.

The table lists this clone with a few counts. The chain links TRBV7-9 to TRBJ1-1, with D hard to call. This CDR3 contains 14 residues. Looked up from germline, CDR1 is SEHNR and CDR2 is FQNEAQ (reference sequence). Trimming shortened V by 1 base and J by 1 base, and 7 bases separated the two germline ends. CDR3 residues: CASSLGGSNTEAFF. The CDR3 DNA sequence: TGTGCCAGCAGCTTAGGAGGGTCGAACACTGAAGCTTTCTTT.

The gene calls are TRBV9 and TRBJ2-7, with D uncertain. CDR3 size: 15 residues. Trimming stripped 0 bases from V and 2 bases from J, with 12 bases between. CDR1 is SGDLS, CDR2 YYNGEE, per germline. The CDR3 sequence: CASSVGSSIPYEQYF. As DNA, the CDR3 is TGTGCCAGCAGCGTAGGTAGCAGCATTCCCTACGAGCAGTACTTC.

The chain couples TRBV28 to TRBJ1-2; D is uncertain. The CDR3 consists of 15 residues. V was pared by 5 bases and J by 3 bases, with 16 bases between. The germline V gene encodes CDR1 MDHEN and CDR2 SYDVKM. This CDR3 reads CASSGLRGKDYGYTF. CDR3 DNA: TGTGCCAGCAGTGGACTTCGAGGGAAGGACTATGGCTACACCTTC.

This chain joins TRBV14 and TRBJ2-5, with 12 nucleotides matching TRBD2. Germline CDR1 is SGHDN and CDR2 is FVKESK. After removal of 3 bases from V and 4 bases from J, the junction contained 18 bases not matched to a gene. The CDR3 extends over 20 amino acids. The DNA of the CDR3 is TGTGCCAGCAGCCAGAAGACTGTAAAGGGACTAGCGGGCACTGCAGAGACCCAGTACTTC. This encodes CASSQKTVKGLAGTAETQYF.

This rearrangement joins TRBV5-5 to TRBJ2-5; the D is unclear. V lost 1 base to trimming and J lost 4 bases, with 5 bases between them. This CDR3 is built from 12 residues. Germline V gene sequence: CDR1 SGHKS, CDR2 YYEKEE (reference sequence). The DNA for the CDR3 is TGTGCCAGCAGCTTGCTTTTAGAGACCCAGTACTTC. Translated, it gives CASSLLLETQYF.

The chain recombines TRBV27 with TRBJ1-2; TRBD1 matches at 9 bases. Trimming at V came to 5 bases and at J to 4 bases, leaving 8 bases not matched to a gene. The CDR3 has 15 residues. Germline V gene sequence: CDR1 MNHEY, CDR2 SMNVEV (reference sequence). CDR3: CASSAPGQGGYGYTF. CDR3 nucleotides: TGTGCCAGCAGTGCACCGGGACAGGGCGGCTATGGCTACACCTTC.

The chain employs TRBV7-8 and TRBJ1-1; D gene unclear. This CDR3 has 15 amino acids. Germline assignment: CDR1 SGHVS and CDR2 FQNEAQ. V was trimmed by 5 bases and J by 4 bases, leaving 17 bases between them. As DNA, the CDR3 is TGTGCCAGCAGCCGCCTCGGCGGTGAGGTCACTGAAGCTTTCTTT. Protein sequence: CASSRLGGEVTEAFF.